Below, one TCR beta chain is given with its context. Its antigen remains unknown. The source of the sample is a study of cytomegalovirus exposure and HLA in healthy donors. About the study: Earlier sequencing of about 179 million T cells yielded 90 million to 140 million unique TCR beta sequences. Of the donors genotyped, approximately 410 in all, about 76% fell in the Caucasian-associated ancestry cluster.

Trimming shortened V by 2 bases and J by 7 bases, and 24 bases separated the two germline ends. This CDR3 contains 18 residues. Germline V CDR1 and CDR2: MGHRA, YSYEKL. General study results and limits: Excluded: some indistinguishable V segments such as TRBV6-2 and TRBV6-3. Both high specificity and high sensitivity reportedly marked the classifier's diagnosis of cytomegalovirus status.

Amplification used 60 Vbeta primers and 13 Jbeta primers. TCRdb's copy holds only in-frame clones and misses some; the assay was immunoSEQ multiplex PCR. The repertoire includes approximately 110,000 clones, 70% to 80% of them detected once, and 2.6% sits in the top ten. The specimen was PBMCs. This chain joins TRBV4-1 and TRBJ2-1; D perhaps matches TRBD1 (6 bases). This sequence was found in a man aged 50 to 60 in good health and CMV-seropositive. This CDR3 reads CASSQYSLRGPRGNEQFF. DNA for the CDR3: TGCGCCAGCAGCCAATATAGTCTTAGAGGGCCAAGGGGGAATGAGCAGTTCTTC.